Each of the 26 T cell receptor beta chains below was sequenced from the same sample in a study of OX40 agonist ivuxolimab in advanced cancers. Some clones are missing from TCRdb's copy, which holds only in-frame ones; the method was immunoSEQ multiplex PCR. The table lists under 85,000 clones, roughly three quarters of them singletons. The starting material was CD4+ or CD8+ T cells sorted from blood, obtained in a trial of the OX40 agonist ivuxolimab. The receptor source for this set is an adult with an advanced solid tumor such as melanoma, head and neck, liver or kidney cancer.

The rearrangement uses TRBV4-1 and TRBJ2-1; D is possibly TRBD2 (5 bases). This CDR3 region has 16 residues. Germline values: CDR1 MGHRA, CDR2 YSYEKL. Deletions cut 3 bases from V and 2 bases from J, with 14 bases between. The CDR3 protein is CASSHPGRRTYNEQFF. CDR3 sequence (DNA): TGCGCCAGCAGCCACCCCGGACGGAGGACCTACAATGAGCAGTTCTTC.

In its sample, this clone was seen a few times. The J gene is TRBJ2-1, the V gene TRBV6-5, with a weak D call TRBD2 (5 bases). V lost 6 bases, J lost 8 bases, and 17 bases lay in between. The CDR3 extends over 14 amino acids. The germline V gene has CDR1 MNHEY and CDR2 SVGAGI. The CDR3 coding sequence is TGTGCCAGCAGCGTGGACTTCCGTGTCCATGAGCAGTTCTTC. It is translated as CASSVDFRVHEQFF.

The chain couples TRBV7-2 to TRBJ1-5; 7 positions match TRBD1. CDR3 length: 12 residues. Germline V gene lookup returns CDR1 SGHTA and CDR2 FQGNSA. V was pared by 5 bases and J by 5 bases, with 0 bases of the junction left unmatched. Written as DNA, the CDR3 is TGTGCCAGCAGCCAGGGGGATCAGCCCCAGCATTTT. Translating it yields CASSQGDQPQHF.

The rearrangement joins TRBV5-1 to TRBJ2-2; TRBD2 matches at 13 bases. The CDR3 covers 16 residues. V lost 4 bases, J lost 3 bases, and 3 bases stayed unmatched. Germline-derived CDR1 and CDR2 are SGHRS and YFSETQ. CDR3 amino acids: CASSVGLAGDTGELFF. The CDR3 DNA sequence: TGCGCCAGCAGCGTCGGACTAGCGGGAGACACCGGGGAGCTGTTTTTT.

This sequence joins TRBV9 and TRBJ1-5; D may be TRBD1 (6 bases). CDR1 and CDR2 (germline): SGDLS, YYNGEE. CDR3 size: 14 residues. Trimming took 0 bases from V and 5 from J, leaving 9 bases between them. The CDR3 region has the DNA TGTGCCAGCAGCGTAGGGGCAGGGGATCAGCCCCAGCATTTT. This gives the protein CASSVGAGDQPQHF.

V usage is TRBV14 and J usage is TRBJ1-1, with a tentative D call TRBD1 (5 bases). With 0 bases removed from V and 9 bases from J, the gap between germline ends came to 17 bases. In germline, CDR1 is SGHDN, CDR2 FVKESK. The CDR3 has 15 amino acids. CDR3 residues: CASSQEIPGRRQAFF. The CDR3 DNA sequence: TGTGCCAGCAGCCAAGAAATCCCAGGGAGAAGGCAAGCTTTCTTT.

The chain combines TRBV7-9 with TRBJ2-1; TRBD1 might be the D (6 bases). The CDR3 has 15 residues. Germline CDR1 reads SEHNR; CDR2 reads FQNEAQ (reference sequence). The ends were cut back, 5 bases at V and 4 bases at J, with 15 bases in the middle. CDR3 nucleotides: TGTGCCAGCAGCACAACCAGGGGCTGGTACAATGAGCAGTTCTTC. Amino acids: CASSTTRGWYNEQFF.

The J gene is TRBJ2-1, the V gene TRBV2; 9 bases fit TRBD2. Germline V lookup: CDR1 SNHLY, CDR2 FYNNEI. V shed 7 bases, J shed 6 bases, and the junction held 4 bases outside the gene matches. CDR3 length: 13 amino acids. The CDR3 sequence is CASKAGGGNEQFF. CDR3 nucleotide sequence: TGTGCCAGCAAGGCGGGAGGGGGCAATGAGCAGTTCTTC.

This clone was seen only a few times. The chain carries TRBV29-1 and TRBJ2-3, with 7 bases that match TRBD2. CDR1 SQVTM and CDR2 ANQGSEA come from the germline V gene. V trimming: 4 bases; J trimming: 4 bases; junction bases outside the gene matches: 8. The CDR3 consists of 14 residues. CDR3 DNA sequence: TGCAGCGTTGTGGGGGGGAGGGGCGCAGATACGCAGTATTTT. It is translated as CSVVGGRGADTQYF.

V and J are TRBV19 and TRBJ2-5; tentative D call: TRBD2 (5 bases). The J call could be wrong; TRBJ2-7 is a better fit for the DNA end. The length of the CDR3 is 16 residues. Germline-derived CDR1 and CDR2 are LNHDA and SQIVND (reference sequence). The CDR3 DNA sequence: TGTGCCAGTAGTTTCGAGGACTCAGCGGTGGGATACGAGCAGTACTTC. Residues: CASSFEDSAVGYEQYF.

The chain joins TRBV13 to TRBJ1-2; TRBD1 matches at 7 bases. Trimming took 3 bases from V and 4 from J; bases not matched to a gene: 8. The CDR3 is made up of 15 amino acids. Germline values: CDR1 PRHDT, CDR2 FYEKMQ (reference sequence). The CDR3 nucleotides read TGTGCCAGCAGCTTTACGAAAGGGGGCGTCTATGGCTACACCTTC. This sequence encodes CASSFTKGGVYGYTF.

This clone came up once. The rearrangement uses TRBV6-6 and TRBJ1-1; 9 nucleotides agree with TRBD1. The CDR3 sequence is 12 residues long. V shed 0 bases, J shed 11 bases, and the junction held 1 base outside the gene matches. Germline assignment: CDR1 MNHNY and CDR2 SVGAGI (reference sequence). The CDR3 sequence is CASSYSGTGAFF. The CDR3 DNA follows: TGTGCCAGCAGTTACTCCGGGACAGGGGCTTTCTTT.

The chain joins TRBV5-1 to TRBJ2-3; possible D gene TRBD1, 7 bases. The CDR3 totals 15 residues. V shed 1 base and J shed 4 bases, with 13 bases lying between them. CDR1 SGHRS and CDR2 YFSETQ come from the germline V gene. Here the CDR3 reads CASSLPQGEADTQYF. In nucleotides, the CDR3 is TGCGCCAGCAGCTTGCCCCAGGGGGAGGCAGATACGCAGTATTTT.

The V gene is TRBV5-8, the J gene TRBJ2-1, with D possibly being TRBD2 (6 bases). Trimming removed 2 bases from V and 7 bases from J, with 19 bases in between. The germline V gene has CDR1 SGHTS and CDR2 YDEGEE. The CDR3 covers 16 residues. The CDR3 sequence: CASSFYGGKLWNEQFF. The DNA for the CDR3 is TGTGCCAGCAGCTTTTATGGGGGGAAATTGTGGAATGAGCAGTTCTTC.

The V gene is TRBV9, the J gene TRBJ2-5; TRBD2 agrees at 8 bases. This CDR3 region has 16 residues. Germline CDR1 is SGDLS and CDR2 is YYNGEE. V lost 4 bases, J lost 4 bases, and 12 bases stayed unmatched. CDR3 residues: CASSPGSQRGGETQYF. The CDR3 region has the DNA TGTGCCAGCAGCCCCGGTTCCCAACGGGGGGGAGAGACCCAGTACTTC.

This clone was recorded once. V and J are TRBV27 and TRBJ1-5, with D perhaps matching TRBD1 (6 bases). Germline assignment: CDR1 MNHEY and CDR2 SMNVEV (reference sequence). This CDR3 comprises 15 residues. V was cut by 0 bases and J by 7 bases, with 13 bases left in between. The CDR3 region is CASSLSTRGEQPQHF. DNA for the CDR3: TGTGCCAGCAGTTTATCGACCAGGGGTGAACAGCCCCAGCATTTT.

In DNA, the CDR3 is TGTGCCAGCAGCCTGACAGGGGTGCCAGATACGCAGTATTTT. The encoded protein is CASSLTGVPDTQYF. This chain connects TRBV7-3 to TRBJ2-3, with 8 positions matching TRBD1. J was trimmed by 4 bases and V by 5 bases; bases with no gene match: 5. CDR1 is SGHTA, CDR2 FQGTGA, per germline. The CDR3 contains 14 residues.

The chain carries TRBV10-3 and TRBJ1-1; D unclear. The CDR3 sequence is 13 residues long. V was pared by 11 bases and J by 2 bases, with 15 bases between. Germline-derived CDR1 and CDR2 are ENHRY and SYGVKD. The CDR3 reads CASTDGLNTEAFF. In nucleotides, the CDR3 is TGTGCCTCCACGGACGGCTTAAACACTGAAGCTTTCTTT.

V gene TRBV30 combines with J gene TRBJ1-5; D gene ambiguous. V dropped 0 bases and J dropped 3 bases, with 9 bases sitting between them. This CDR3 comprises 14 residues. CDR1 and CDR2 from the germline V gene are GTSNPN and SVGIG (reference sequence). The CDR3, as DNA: TGTGCCTGGAGTGTTTCGACACCCAATCAGCCCCAGCATTTT. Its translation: CAWSVSTPNQPQHF. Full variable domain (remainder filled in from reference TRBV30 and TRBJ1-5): SQTIHQWPATLVQPVGSPLSLECTVEGTSNPNLYWYRQAAGRGLQLLFYSVGIGQISSEVPQNLSASRPQDRQFILSSKKLLLSDSGFYLCAWSVSTPNQPQHFGDGTRLSIL.

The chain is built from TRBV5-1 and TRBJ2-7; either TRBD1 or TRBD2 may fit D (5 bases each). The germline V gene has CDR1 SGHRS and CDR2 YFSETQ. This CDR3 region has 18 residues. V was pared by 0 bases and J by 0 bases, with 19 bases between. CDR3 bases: TGCGCCAGCAGCTTGGGACAGTCATGGGACCGCAACTCCTACGAGCAGTACTTC. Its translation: CASSLGQSWDRNSYEQYF.

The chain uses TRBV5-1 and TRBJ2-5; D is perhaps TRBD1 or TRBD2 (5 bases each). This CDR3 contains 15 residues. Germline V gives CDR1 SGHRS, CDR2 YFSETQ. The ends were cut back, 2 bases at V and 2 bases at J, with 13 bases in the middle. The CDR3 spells CASSFWGMTQETQYF. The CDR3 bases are TGCGCCAGCAGCTTTTGGGGGATGACTCAAGAGACCCAGTACTTC.

CDR3 sequence reads: CASSYSRVSLEAFF. As DNA, the CDR3 is TGTGCCAGCAGTTATAGCAGGGTGTCTCTTGAAGCTTTCTTT. This chain links TRBV7-9 with TRBJ1-1, with a possible D match to TRBD1 (5 bases). This CDR3 is built from 14 residues. V was pared by 6 bases and J by 7 bases, with 18 bases between. Germline V gene lookup returns CDR1 SEHNR and CDR2 FQNEAQ (reference sequence).

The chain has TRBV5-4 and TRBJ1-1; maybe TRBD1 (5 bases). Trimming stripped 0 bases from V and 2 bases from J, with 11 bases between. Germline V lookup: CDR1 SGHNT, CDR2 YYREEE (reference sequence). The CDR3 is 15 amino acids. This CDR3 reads CASSLEGALNTEAFF. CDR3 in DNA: TGTGCCAGCAGCTTGGAAGGGGCGCTCAACACTGAAGCTTTCTTT.

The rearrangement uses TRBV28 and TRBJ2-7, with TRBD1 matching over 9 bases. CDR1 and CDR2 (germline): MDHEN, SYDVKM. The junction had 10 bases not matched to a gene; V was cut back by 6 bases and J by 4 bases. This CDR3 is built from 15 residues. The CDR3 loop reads CASRATGTGLYEQYF. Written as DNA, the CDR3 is TGTGCCAGCAGAGCCACCGGGACAGGGTTATACGAGCAGTACTTC.

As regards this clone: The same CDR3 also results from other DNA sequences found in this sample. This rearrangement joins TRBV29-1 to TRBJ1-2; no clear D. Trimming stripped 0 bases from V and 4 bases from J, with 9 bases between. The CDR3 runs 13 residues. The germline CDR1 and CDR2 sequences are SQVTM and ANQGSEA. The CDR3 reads CSVEEHGTYGYTF. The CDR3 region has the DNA TGCAGCGTTGAAGAACACGGAACCTATGGCTACACCTTC.

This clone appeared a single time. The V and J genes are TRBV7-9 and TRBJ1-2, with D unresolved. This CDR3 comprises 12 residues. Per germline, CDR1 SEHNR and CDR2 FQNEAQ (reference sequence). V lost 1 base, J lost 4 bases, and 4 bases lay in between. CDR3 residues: CASSLVGYGYTF. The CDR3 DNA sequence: TGTGCCAGCAGCTTAGTTGGCTATGGCTACACCTTC.